Listed here are 21 T cell receptor beta chains from one sample, sequenced in a study of T cell responses to AZD1222 COVID-19 vaccine. The assay was immunoSEQ multiplex PCR, and TCRdb's table has in-frame clones only and misses some. This sample has 65,000 to 100,000 clones; around nine tenths occur once, and the top ten carry roughly 7.2%. The input for sequencing was peripheral blood, taken 28 days after the second AZD1222 dose. Source of these receptors: an adult who received the AZD1222 COVID-19 vaccine.

The rearrangement joins TRBV19 to TRBJ1-2, with 8 bases lining up with TRBD1. The CDR3 spans 17 residues. V lost 4 bases, J lost 4 bases, and 14 bases stayed unmatched. The germline V gene encodes CDR1 LNHDA and CDR2 SQIVND (reference sequence). The CDR3 is CASSTVDRGRVSYGYTF. CDR3 nucleotide sequence: TGTGCCAGTAGTACAGTAGACAGGGGCAGAGTTTCCTATGGCTACACCTTC.

The chain joins TRBV18 to TRBJ2-1; TRBD2 agrees at 10 bases. J was trimmed by 0 bases and V by 3 bases; bases with no gene match: 5. Per germline, CDR1 KGHSH and CDR2 LQKENI. The CDR3 is 17 amino acids. The CDR3 nucleotides read TGTGCCAGCTCACCCGGACTAGCGGTGAGCTCCTACAATGAGCAGTTCTTC. Its protein product is CASSPGLAVSSYNEQFF.

This clone was seen just once. The CDR3 sequence: CASSYSRQHYGYTF. The CDR3, as DNA: TGTGCCAGCAGTTACTCGAGACAGCACTATGGCTACACCTTC. The chain combines TRBV6-5 with TRBJ1-2; tentatively, D is TRBD1 (5 bases). Germline CDR1 and CDR2: MNHEY and SVGAGI. CDR3 length: 14 residues. The V end lost 0 bases, the J end lost 3 bases, and 8 bases lay between the germline ends.

Note on this clone: At one of its ends the junction is not consistent with the germline gene, which may arise from a read error. The chain joins TRBV5-1 to TRBJ1-1, with no clear D. CDR1 and CDR2 (germline): SGHRS, YFSETQ. The CDR3 runs to 13 residues. This CDR3 reads CASSLAGNPEAFF. The DNA of the CDR3 is TGCGCCAGCAGCTTGGCGGGGAACCCTGAAGCTTTCTTT.

This clone occurred once. This chain uses TRBV3-1 (or the pseudogene TRBV3-2) with TRBJ1-2; D is unresolved. CDR3 size: 12 residues. V dropped 4 bases and J dropped 3 bases, with 6 bases sitting between them. Germline lookup yields CDR1 LGHDT and CDR2 YNNKEL (reference sequence). Here the CDR3 DNA reads TGTGCCAGCAGCCCCGGACACTATGGCTACACCTTC. Translation gives CASSPGHYGYTF.

The gene calls are TRBV28 and TRBJ1-1; D might be TRBD1 (6 bases). The CDR3 consists of 12 residues. V gave up 4 bases and J gave up 7 bases, with 10 bases separating them. The V gene's germline CDR1 is MDHEN and CDR2 SYDVKM. The CDR3 spells CASSSTGREAFF. The CDR3 DNA reads TGTGCCAGCAGTTCGACAGGCCGTGAAGCTTTCTTT.

The genes are TRBV4-2 and TRBJ1-2; 7 nucleotides match TRBD1. J lost 6 bases, V lost 3 bases, and 10 bases had no gene match. This CDR3 contains 15 residues. Per the germline V gene, CDR1 is LGHNA and CDR2 is YNFKEQ. This CDR3 is CASSHSGGFSDGYTF. The CDR3 DNA reads as TGTGCCAGCAGCCACTCAGGGGGATTCTCAGATGGCTACACCTTC.

The chain employs TRBV6-2 or TRBV6-3 and TRBJ2-2; D gene ambiguous. V was clipped by 0 bases and J by 6 bases, with 8 bases between them. From germline, CDR1 is MNHEY and CDR2 SVGEGT. This CDR3 spans 14 amino acids. The CDR3 loop is CASSYSRFPGELFF. CDR3 bases: TGTGCCAGCAGTTACTCTCGTTTCCCCGGGGAGCTGTTTTTT.

This clone was found a few times. The chain recombines TRBV7-9 with TRBJ2-7; the match to TRBD2 covers 11 bases. Trimming took 1 base from V and 3 from J; bases not matched to a gene: 5. The CDR3 is 16 residues long. Germline-derived CDR1 and CDR2 are SEHNR and FQNEAQ (reference sequence). The CDR3 coding sequence is TGTGCCAGCAGCTTAGAACTAGCGGGAGTCTACTACGAGCAGTACTTC. It codes for CASSLELAGVYYEQYF.

This rearrangement joins TRBV27 to TRBJ2-7; D not resolved. Trimming took off 8 bases at V and 4 bases at J, with 15 bases between the two ends. Germline loops: CDR1 MNHEY, CDR2 SMNVEV (reference sequence). The CDR3 contains 13 residues. CDR3 protein: CASARAVRYEQYF. The CDR3 DNA reads as TGTGCCAGCGCTCGGGCAGTTCGTTACGAGCAGTACTTC.

This clone was observed once. V is TRBV7-2 and J is TRBJ1-3; D is unresolved. In germline, CDR1 is SGHTA, CDR2 FQGNSA. Trimming removed 6 bases from V and 0 bases from J, with 12 bases in between. The CDR3 sequence is 15 residues long. CDR3 nucleotide sequence: TGTGCCAGCAGACACAGAACGAGCTCTGGAAACACCATATATTTT. Encoded protein: CASRHRTSSGNTIYF.

The chain links TRBV4-2 to TRBJ2-3, with 8 bases identical to TRBD2. The ends lost 0 bases at V and 2 bases at J; junction bases unmatched: 7. The CDR3 sequence is 17 residues long. Germline V gene lookup returns CDR1 LGHNA and CDR2 YNFKEQ. In nucleotides, the CDR3 is TGTGCCAGCAGCCAAGATCTTCGAGCGGGAGACACAGATACGCAGTATTTT. Its translation: CASSQDLRAGDTDTQYF.

In the case of this clone: A much larger clone differs by one base, so this may be a read error. The chain employs TRBV6-5 and TRBJ2-1; D not resolved. The CDR3 is made up of 13 amino acids. Between the trimmed V and J ends, which lost 2 bases and 2 bases, there was a span of 4 bases. Germline V gene sequence: CDR1 MNHEY, CDR2 SVGAGI. CDR3 bases: TGTGCCAGCAGTTACGGAGCCTACAATGAGCAGTTCTTC. Translating gives CASSYGAYNEQFF.

The V call is TRBV5-1, the J call TRBJ1-6; maybe TRBD1 (5 bases). V lost 3 bases to trimming and J lost 8 bases, with 18 bases between them. In germline, CDR1 is SGHRS, CDR2 YFSETQ. The CDR3 contains 16 residues. CDR3 nucleotides: TGCGCCAGCAGCTCGGAGGGACGCCGGGACCATTCACCCCTCCACTTT. This encodes CASSSEGRRDHSPLHF.

The CDR3 DNA follows: TGTGCCAGCAGTAAAGACCAAGAGACCCAGTACTTC. Its translation is CASSKDQETQYF. J is TRBJ2-5 and V is TRBV2; D not certain. Looked up from germline, CDR1 is SNHLY and CDR2 is FYNNEI. Deletions cut 5 bases from V and 0 bases from J, with 4 bases between. The CDR3 length is 12 residues.

CDR3 protein: CASSQGVNTEAFF. CDR3 in DNA: TGCGCCAGCAGCCAAGGGGTGAACACTGAAGCTTTCTTT. The chain joins TRBV4-1 to TRBJ1-1; D is unresolved. Trimming pared 1 base from V and 0 bases from J, leaving 3 bases between. The germline V gene encodes CDR1 MGHRA and CDR2 YSYEKL. The CDR3 length is 13 residues.

The chain uses TRBV27 and TRBJ2-5; TRBD2 is a possible D gene (5 bases). Germline V lookup: CDR1 MNHEY, CDR2 SMNVEV (reference sequence). This CDR3 spans 14 amino acids. V dropped 3 bases and J dropped 2 bases, with 10 bases sitting between them. DNA for the CDR3: TGTGCCAGCAGTTTCGCGGGTGGTCAAGAGACCCAGTACTTC. Amino acid sequence: CASSFAGGQETQYF.

V and J are TRBV6-5 and TRBJ1-2; TRBD1 matches 9 bases. CDR3 length: 16 amino acids. CDR1 is MNHEY and CDR2 is SVGAGI in the germline V gene. Losses at the gene ends were 2 bases for V and 8 bases for J; bases not matched to a gene: 12. Written as DNA, the CDR3 is TGTGCCAGCAGTTACGATCCCGGGACAGGGACATGGGGCTACACCTTC. It yields the protein CASSYDPGTGTWGYTF.

The chain couples TRBV23-1 to TRBJ2-1; 9 bases line up with TRBD2. TRBV23-1 is assigned to the ORF class and has an uncertain function. The J segment lost 0 bases and the V segment lost 4 bases, leaving 10 bases of the junction unmatched. The length of the CDR3 is 18 residues. The CDR3 DNA is TGCGCCAGCAGTCTTCTAGCGGGGATCCTAATCTCCTACAATGAGCAGTTCTTC. Translating gives CASSLLAGILISYNEQFF.

This clone was detected only once. The rearrangement joins TRBV6-2 or TRBV6-3 to TRBJ1-2, with D possibly matching TRBD1 (5 bases). The CDR3 contains 17 residues. The V end was cut by 5 bases, the J end by 4 bases, with 23 bases between. Germline V gene sequence: CDR1 MNHEY, CDR2 SVGEGT. The CDR3 region is CASSGAWEGPQLYGYTF. Here the CDR3 DNA reads TGTGCCAGCAGTGGGGCATGGGAGGGGCCCCAACTCTATGGCTACACCTTC.

This chain connects TRBV6-5 to TRBJ1-1, with D possibly TRBD1 on 6 matching bases. Germline assignment: CDR1 MNHEY and CDR2 SVGAGI. CDR3 length: 14 amino acids. Between the trimmed V and J ends, which lost 6 bases and 0 bases, there was a span of 11 bases. The CDR3 DNA is TGTGCCAGCAGGACCGGACAGATGAACACTGAAGCTTTCTTT. Translating it yields CASRTGQMNTEAFF.